The rows below give T cell receptor beta chains drawn from one sample of a study of cytomegalovirus exposure and HLA in healthy donors. Here immunoSEQ multiplex PCR was the method, and the copy in TCRdb shows in-frame clones only, minus some. The sample holds about 140,000 clones, more than 70% seen once. Sequences were obtained from PBMCs. The receptors stem from a man aged 40-50 years in good health and CMV-seronegative. The CDR3 runs from the conserved cysteine through the conserved F or W. A D gene is named only where the DNA matches it firmly. Only part of the rows carry a size: once, few, many, or a class if the clone is expanded.

clone size | D gene | J gene | V gene | CDR3 protein | CDR3 DNA
. | . | TRBJ2-1 | TRBV5-1 | CASSLFTGGSNNEQFF | TGCGCCAGCAGCTTGTTTACAGGTGGATCCAACAATGAGCAGTTCTTC
. | TRBD2 | TRBJ2-3 | TRBV7-3 | CASSLTGASLAGTDTQYF | TGTGCCAGCAGCTTAACTGGGGCTTCCCTAGCGGGCACAGATACGCAGTATTTT
. | . | TRBJ1-4 | TRBV6-1 | CASSETGWAGREKLFF | TGTGCCAGCAGTGAAACCGGGTGGGCGGGCCGTGAAAAACTGTTTTTT
. | TRBD2 | TRBJ2-3 | TRBV28 | CASIRGGPYTDTQYF | TGTGCCAGCATCCGGGGGGGGCCTTACACAGATACGCAGTATTTT
. | . | TRBJ2-5 | TRBV27 | CASSLGRAGETQYF | TGTGCCAGCAGTTTAGGCAGGGCCGGGGAGACCCAGTACTTC
. | TRBD1 | TRBJ2-3 | TRBV9 | CASSDGTGPTDTQYF | TGTGCCAGCAGCGATGGGACAGGTCCGACAGATACGCAGTATTTT
. | TRBD2 | TRBJ2-3 | TRBV11-3 | CASSLGVAGHSDTQYF | TGTGCCAGCAGCCTAGGGGTAGCGGGGCACTCAGATACGCAGTATTTT
. | TRBD1 | TRBJ1-1 | TRBV12-5 | CASRGSPRNTEAFF | TGTGCTAGCAGGGGGTCACCCCGGAACACTGAAGCTTTCTTT
. | . | TRBJ2-7 | TRBV10-3 | CAISVVQGPYEQYF | TGTGCCATCAGTGTAGTACAGGGACCCTACGAGCAGTACTTC
. | TRBD1 | TRBJ1-1 | TRBV7-9 | CASRDRGDTEAFF | TGTGCCAGCAGGGACAGGGGAGACACTGAAGCTTTCTTT
. | . | TRBJ2-3 | TRBV15 | CATSRFSVGTDTQYF | TGTGCCACCAGCCGCTTTAGCGTCGGCACAGATACGCAGTATTTT
. | TRBD2 | TRBJ2-5 | TRBV9 | CASSVVREGTQYF | TGTGCCAGCAGCGTAGTCAGGGAGGGGACCCAGTACTTC
. | TRBD1 | TRBJ1-1 | TRBV18 | CASSPIIGQGRTEAFF | TGTGCCAGCTCACCAATAATCGGACAGGGAAGGACTGAAGCTTTCTTT
few | TRBD1 | TRBJ2-7 | TRBV15 | CATSSTDRDKYF | TGTGCCACCAGCAGTACTGACAGGGACAAGTACTTC
. | . | TRBJ1-1 | TRBV10-3 | CAISDPRRGGTEAFF | TGTGCCATCAGTGACCCGCGACGGGGTGGCACTGAAGCTTTCTTT
. | . | TRBJ2-7 | TRBV7-9 | CASSRRPGVPGSYEQYF | TGTGCCAGCAGCCGACGTCCAGGGGTCCCCGGCTCCTACGAGCAGTACTTC
. | TRBD1 | TRBJ1-3 | TRBV30 | CAWSGEDRVWGNTIYF | TGTGCCTGGAGTGGCGAGGACAGGGTGTGGGGAAACACCATATATTTT
. | . | TRBJ2-3 | TRBV28 | CASSLWAQVTDTQYF | TGTGCCAGCAGTTTATGGGCACAGGTCACAGATACGCAGTATTTT
. | . | TRBJ1-5 | TRBV10-3 | CAIRDPRRDQPQHF | TGTGCCATCCGGGATCCCCGGCGGGATCAGCCCCAGCATTTT
. | . | TRBJ2-3 | TRBV10-3 | CAISESRVGTDTQYF | TGTGCCATCAGTGAGTCGCGGGTCGGCACAGATACGCAGTATTTT
. | . | TRBJ2-7 | TRBV25-1 | CASSELGRDYEQYF | TGTGCCAGCAGTGAATTGGGTAGGGACTACGAGCAGTACTTC
few | . | TRBJ1-2 | TRBV20-1 | CSARDPGGYTF | TGCAGTGCTAGAGATCCTGGCGGCTACACCTTC
. | TRBD1 | TRBJ1-4 | TRBV4-1 | CASRDQLQGTGEKLFF | TGCGCCAGCAGAGACCAACTACAGGGGACGGGGGAAAAACTGTTTTTT
once | . | TRBJ1-2 | TRBV4-1 | CASSQVYEKGTKQGYTF | TGCGCCAGCAGCCAAGTTTACGAGAAAGGGACAAAACAGGGCTACACCTTC
few | . | TRBJ2-7 | TRBV5-1 | CASSVQGQGEQYF | TGCGCCAGCAGCGTCCAGGGGCAGGGCGAGCAGTACTTC
. | TRBD1 | TRBJ1-2 | TRBV7-2 | CASSRDRGQGGYTF | TGTGCCAGCAGCAGAGACAGGGGACAAGGTGGCTACACCTTC
. | . | TRBJ1-4 | TRBV6-1 | CASRQQATNEKLFF | TGTGCCAGCCGTCAACAGGCAACTAATGAAAAACTGTTTTTT
. | . | TRBJ2-5 | TRBV9 | CASSVGAGGSKETQYF | TGTGCCAGCAGCGTAGGAGCAGGGGGGTCCAAAGAGACCCAGTACTTC
. | . | TRBJ1-2 | TRBV7-2 | CASSLVGSGYTF | TGTGCCAGCAGCTTAGTGGGGAGCGGCTACACCTTC
. | . | TRBJ2-2 | TRBV6-6 | CASRTRGDTGELFF | TGTGCCAGCAGGACCAGGGGTGACACCGGGGAGCTGTTTTTT
. | . | TRBJ2-1 | TRBV5-1 | CASSFEAGAWGEQFF | TGCGCCAGCAGTTTCGAGGCGGGGGCTTGGGGTGAGCAGTTCTTC
. | . | TRBJ2-5 | TRBV9 | CASSPNPDSEETQYF | TGTGCCAGCAGCCCCAACCCGGACAGTGAAGAGACCCAGTACTTC
. | TRBD2 | TRBJ2-1 | TRBV5-6 | CASSLGAGGRGEQFF | TGTGCCAGCAGCTTGGGTGCGGGGGGGCGGGGTGAGCAGTTCTTC
. | TRBD2 | TRBJ2-1 | TRBV5-4 | CASSDWDYPDGQFF | TGTGCCAGCAGCGACTGGGACTACCCAGACGGGCAGTTCTTC
. | TRBD1 | TRBJ1-1 | TRBV30 | CAWSPYKGAGDTEAFF | TGTGCCTGGAGCCCGTATAAGGGGGCTGGGGACACTGAAGCTTTCTTT
once | TRBD1 | TRBJ2-7 | TRBV11-3 | CASSLYRGLGEQYF | TGTGCCAGCAGCCTATACAGGGGGCTAGGCGAGCAGTACTTC
few | . | TRBJ1-6 | TRBV6-6 | CASSFTGDNSPLHF | TGTGCCAGCAGTTTTACAGGCGATAATTCACCCCTCCACTTT
. | TRBD2 | TRBJ2-5 | TRBV6-1 | CASSELGLAGGIETQYF | TGTGCCAGCAGTGAATTGGGACTAGCGGGGGGTATCGAGACCCAGTACTTC